A selection of T cell receptor beta chains follows, all from one sample in a study of monozygotic twins with inflammatory bowel disease. Reprocessing the 5' RACE reads, TCRdb reports a single entry for every CDR3 protein and omits DNA. The sample totals 330,000 or so distinct CDR3 sequences. The sequencing sample was made of blood. All receptors derive from a human donor with ulcerative colitis or Crohn's disease, or a healthy co-twin of an affected twin (not recorded which). CDR3s include the opening cysteine and the closing phenylalanine or tryptophan. The order of the fields is J gene, V gene, CDR3 protein.

TRBJ1-5,TRBV27,CASRPVGQLNQPQHF
TRBJ2-2,TRBV28,CASSLEEGQGQGTGELFF
TRBJ2-3,TRBV28,CASSSKRGGRTDTQYF
TRBJ2-1,TRBV20-1,CSARAYTGEQFF
TRBJ2-7,TRBV20-1,CSASSSTGTGLYEQYF
TRBJ2-1,TRBV18,CASSPLVESKGFF
TRBJ2-7,TRBV6-5,CASSYARTATYEQYF
TRBJ2-2,TRBV7-9,CASSLNPPNTGELFF
TRBJ1-2,TRBV7-8,CASSSPEIHGYTF
TRBJ1-4,TRBV28,CASQGAVEEKLFF
TRBJ1-4,TRBV20-1,CSACGGTAYFGEKLFF
TRBJ2-1,TRBV6-1,CASRRPGLPYNEQFF
TRBJ2-5,TRBV27,CASSLYYSGKQETQYF
TRBJ2-5,TRBV5-1,CASNLNGETQYF
TRBJ2-1,TRBV18,CASSTGTAVYNEQFF
TRBJ1-5,TRBV19,CASSGGGQGALLSNQPQHF
TRBJ2-1,TRBV6-1,CASSAPKGLALNEQFF
TRBJ1-6,TRBV20-1,CSARATGIRGYNSPLHF
TRBJ1-1,TRBV5-1,CASSSGPGNQAFF
TRBJ1-2,TRBV12-3/TRBV12-4,CASRKGQNYGYTF
TRBJ2-5,TRBV5-1,CASSLRAGGETQYF
TRBJ2-1,TRBV29-1,CSVRQANYNEQFF
TRBJ1-2,TRBV6-5,CASSFPGQGYGYTF
TRBJ2-5,TRBV29-1,CSVVSSQETQYF